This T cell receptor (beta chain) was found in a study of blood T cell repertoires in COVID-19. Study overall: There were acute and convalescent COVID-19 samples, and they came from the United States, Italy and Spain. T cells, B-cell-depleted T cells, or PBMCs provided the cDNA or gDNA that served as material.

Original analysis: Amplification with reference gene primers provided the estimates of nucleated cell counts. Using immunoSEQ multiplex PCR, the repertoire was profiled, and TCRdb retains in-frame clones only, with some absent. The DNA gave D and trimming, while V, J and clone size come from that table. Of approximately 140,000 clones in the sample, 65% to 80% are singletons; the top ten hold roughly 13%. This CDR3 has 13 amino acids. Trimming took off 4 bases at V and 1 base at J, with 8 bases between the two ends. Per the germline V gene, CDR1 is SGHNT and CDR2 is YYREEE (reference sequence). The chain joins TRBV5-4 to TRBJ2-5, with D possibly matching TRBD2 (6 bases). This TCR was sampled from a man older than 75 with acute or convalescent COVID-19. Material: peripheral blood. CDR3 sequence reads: CASSPGLQETQYF. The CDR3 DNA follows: TGTGCCAGCAGCCCGGGACTCCAAGAGACCCAGTACTTC.